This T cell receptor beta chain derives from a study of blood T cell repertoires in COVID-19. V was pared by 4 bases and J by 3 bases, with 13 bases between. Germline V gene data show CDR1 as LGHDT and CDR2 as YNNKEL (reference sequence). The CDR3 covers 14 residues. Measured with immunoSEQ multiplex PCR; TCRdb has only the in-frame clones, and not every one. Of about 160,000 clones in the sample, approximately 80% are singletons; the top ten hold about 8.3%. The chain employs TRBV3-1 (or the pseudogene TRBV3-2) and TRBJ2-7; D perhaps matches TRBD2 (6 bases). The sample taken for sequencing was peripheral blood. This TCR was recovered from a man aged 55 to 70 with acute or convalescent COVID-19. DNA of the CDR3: TGTGCCAGCAGCCCGGGAGAAGTGGACTACGAGCAGTACTTC. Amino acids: CASSPGEVDYEQYF.